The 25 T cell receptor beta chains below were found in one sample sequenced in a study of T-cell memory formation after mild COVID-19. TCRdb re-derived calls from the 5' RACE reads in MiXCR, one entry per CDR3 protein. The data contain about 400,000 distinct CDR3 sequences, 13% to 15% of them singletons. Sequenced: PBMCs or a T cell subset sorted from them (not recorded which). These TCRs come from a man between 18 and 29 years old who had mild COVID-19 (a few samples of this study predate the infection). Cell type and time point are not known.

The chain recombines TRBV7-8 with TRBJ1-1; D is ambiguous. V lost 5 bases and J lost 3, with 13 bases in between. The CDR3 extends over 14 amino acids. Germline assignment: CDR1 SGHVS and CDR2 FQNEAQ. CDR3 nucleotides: TGTGCCAGCAGCCCCAAGGGATACGACACTGAAGCTTTCTTT. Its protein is CASSPKGYDTEAFF. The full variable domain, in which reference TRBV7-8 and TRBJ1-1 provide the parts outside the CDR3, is GAGVSQSPRYKVAKRGQDVALRCDPISGHVSLFWYQQALGQGPEFLTYFQNEAQLDKSGLPSDRFFAERPEGSVSTLKIQRTQQEDSAVYLCASSPKGYDTEAFFGQGTRLTVV.

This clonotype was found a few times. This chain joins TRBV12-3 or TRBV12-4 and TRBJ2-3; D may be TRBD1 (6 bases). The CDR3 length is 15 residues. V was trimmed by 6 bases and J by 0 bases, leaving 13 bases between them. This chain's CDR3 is CASRLQGRSTDTQYF. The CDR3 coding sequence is TGTGCCAGCAGGTTACAGGGTAGGAGCACAGATACGCAGTATTTT.

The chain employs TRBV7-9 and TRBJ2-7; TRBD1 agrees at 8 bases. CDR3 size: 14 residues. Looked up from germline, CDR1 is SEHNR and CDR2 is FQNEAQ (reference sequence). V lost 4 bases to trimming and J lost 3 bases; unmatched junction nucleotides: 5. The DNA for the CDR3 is TGTGCCAGCAGCTCCCCGGGACAGGTCTACGAGCAGTACGTC. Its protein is CASSSPGQVYEQYV.

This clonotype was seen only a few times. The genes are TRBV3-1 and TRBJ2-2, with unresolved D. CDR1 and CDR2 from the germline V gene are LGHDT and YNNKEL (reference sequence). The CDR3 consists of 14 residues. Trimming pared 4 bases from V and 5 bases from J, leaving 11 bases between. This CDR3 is CASSPLIGTGELFF. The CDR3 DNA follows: TGTGCCAGCAGCCCCCTGATTGGGACCGGGGAGCTGTTTTTT.

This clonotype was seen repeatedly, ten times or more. The CDR3 is CASSPLWVSSDSPLHF. In DNA, the CDR3 is TGTGCCAGCAGCCCCCTGTGGGTGTCCTCGGATTCACCCCTCCACTTT. The chain is built from TRBV5-5 and TRBJ1-6; D not certain. V was shortened by 4 bases and J by 8 bases, with 19 bases between the two germline ends. Germline loops: CDR1 SGHKS, CDR2 YYEKEE (reference sequence). CDR3 size: 16 residues.

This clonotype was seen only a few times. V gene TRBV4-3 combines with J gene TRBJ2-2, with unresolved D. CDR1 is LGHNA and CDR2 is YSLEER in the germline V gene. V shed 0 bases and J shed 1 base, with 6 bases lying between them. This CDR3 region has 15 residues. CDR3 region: CASSQERQNTGELFF. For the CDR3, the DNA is TGCGCCAGCAGCCAAGAACGGCAGAACACCGGGGAGCTGTTTTTT.

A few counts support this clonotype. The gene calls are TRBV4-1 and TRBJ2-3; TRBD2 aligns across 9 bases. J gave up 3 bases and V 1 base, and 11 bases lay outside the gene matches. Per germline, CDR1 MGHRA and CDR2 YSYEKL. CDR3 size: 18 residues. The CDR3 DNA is TGCGCCAGCAGCCAAGTGGGCGGGGGGGAGCATAGGACAGATACGCAGTATTTT. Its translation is CASSQVGGGEHRTDTQYF.

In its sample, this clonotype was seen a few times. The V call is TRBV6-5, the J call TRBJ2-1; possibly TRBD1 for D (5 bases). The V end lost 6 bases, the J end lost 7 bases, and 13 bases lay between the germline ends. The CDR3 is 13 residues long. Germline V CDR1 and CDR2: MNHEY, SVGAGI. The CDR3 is CASRRLGENEQFF. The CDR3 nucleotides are TGTGCCAGCAGGAGATTAGGGGAAAATGAGCAGTTCTTC.

The CDR3 DNA reads as TGTGCCAGCAGTTCCAGGGGGGACACTGAAGCTTTCTTT. This translates into CASSSRGDTEAFF. This sequence joins TRBV6-5 and TRBJ1-1; 7 nucleotides line up with TRBD1. The CDR3 runs 13 residues. CDR1 is MNHEY and CDR2 is SVGAGI in the germline V gene. With 4 bases clipped from V and 3 bases from J, the junction kept 2 bases outside the gene matches.

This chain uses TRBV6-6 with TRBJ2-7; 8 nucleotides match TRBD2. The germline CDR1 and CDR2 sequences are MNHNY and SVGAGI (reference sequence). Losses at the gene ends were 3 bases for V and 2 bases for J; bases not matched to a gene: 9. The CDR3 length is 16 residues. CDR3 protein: CASSYPAAGGAYEQYF. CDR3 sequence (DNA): TGTGCCAGCAGTTATCCAGCTGCGGGGGGCGCCTACGAGCAGTACTTC.

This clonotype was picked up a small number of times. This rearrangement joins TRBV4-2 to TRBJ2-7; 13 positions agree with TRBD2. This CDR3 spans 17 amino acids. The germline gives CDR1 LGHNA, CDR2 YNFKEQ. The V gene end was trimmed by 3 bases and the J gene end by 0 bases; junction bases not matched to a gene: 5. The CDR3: CASSQAGLAGLSYEQYF. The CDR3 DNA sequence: TGTGCCAGCAGCCAGGCGGGACTAGCGGGGCTCTCCTACGAGCAGTACTTC.

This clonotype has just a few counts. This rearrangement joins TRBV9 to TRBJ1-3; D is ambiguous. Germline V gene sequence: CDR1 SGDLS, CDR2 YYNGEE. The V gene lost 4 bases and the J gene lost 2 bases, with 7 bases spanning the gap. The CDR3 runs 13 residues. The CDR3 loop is CASSPDPGNTIYF. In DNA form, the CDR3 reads TGTGCCAGCAGCCCCGACCCTGGAAACACCATATATTTT.

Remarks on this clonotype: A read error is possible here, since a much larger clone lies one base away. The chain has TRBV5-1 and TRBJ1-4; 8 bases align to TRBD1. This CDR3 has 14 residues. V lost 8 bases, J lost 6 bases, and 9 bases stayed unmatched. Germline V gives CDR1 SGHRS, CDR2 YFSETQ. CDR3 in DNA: TGCGCCAGAAGCAAACAGGGGGGGGATGAAAAACTGTTTTTT. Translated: CARSKQGGDEKLFF.

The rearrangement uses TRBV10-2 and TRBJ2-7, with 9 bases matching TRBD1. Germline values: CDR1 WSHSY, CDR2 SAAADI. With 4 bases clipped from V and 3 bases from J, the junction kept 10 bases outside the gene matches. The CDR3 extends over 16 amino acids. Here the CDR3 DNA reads TGCGCCAGCAGTGTTGAAGGTGGGACAGGGAACTACGAGCAGTACTTC. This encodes CASSVEGGTGNYEQYF.

The CDR3 nucleotides read TGTGCCAGCAGCCAAATGACAGGGAGGGAGACCCAGTACTTC. Its protein is CASSQMTGRETQYF. The J gene is TRBJ2-5, the V gene TRBV14, with D perhaps TRBD1 (7 bases). V was shortened by 2 bases and J by 5 bases, with 12 bases between the two germline ends. The CDR3 is 14 amino acids. Germline lookup yields CDR1 SGHDN and CDR2 FVKESK. The whole variable domain, filled in from reference TRBV14 and TRBJ2-5, reads EAGVTQFPSHSVIEKGQTVTLRCDPISGHDNLYWYRRVMGKEIKFLLHFVKESKQDESGMPNNRFLAERTGGTYSTLKVQPAELEDSGVYFCASSQMTGRETQYFGPGTRLLVL.

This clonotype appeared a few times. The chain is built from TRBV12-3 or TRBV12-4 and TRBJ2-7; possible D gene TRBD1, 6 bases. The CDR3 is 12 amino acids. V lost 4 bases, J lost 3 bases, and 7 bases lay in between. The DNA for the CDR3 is TGTGCCAGCAGTTCAGGGGTCTACGAGCAGTACTTC. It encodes CASSSGVYEQYF.

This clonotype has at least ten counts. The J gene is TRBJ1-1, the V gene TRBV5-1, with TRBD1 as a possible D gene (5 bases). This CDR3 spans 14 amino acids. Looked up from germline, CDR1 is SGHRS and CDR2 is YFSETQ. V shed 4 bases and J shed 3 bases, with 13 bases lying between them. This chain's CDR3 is CASSDAGKDTEAFF. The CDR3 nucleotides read TGCGCCAGCAGCGATGCAGGGAAAGACACTGAAGCTTTCTTT. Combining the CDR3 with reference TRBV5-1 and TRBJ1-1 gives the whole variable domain KAGVTQTPRYLIKTRGQQVTLSCSPISGHRSVSWYQQTPGQGLQFLFEYFSETQRNKGNFPGRFSGRQFSNSRSEMNVSTLELGDSALYLCASSDAGKDTEAFFGQGTRLTVV.

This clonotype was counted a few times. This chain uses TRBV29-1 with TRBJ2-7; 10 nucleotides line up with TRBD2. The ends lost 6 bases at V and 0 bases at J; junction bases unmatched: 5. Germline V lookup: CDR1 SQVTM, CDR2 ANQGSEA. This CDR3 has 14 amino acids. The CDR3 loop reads CSVFGTSDSYEQYF. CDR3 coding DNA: TGCAGCGTCTTTGGGACTAGCGACTCCTACGAGCAGTACTTC.

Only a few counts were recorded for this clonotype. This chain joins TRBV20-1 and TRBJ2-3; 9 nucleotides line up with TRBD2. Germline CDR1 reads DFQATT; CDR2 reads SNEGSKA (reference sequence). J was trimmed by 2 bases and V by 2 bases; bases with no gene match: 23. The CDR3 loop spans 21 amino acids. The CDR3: CSARLGQPWPQAGGPTDTQYF. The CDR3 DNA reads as TGCAGTGCTAGACTGGGACAGCCATGGCCGCAAGCGGGGGGACCCACAGATACGCAGTATTTT.

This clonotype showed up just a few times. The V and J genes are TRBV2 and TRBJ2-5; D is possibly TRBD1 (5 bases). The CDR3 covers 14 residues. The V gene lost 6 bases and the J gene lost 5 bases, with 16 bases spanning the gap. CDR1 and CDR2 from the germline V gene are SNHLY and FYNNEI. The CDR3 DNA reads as TGTGCCAGCAGAGTTGACAGCCTTCAGGAGACCCAGTACTTC. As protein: CASRVDSLQETQYF.

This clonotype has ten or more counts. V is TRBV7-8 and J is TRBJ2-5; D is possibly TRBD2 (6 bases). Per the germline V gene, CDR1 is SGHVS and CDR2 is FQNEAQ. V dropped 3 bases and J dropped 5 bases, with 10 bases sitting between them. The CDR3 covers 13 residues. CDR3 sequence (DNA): TGTGCCAGCAGCTTGTCTGGGGGGGAGACCCAGTACTTC. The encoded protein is CASSLSGGETQYF.

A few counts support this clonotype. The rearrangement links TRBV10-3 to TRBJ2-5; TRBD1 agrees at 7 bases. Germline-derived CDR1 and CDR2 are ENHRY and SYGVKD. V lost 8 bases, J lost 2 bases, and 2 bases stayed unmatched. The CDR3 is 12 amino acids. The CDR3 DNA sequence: TGTGCCATCCGGACAGGTCAAGAGACCCAGTACTTC. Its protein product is CAIRTGQETQYF.

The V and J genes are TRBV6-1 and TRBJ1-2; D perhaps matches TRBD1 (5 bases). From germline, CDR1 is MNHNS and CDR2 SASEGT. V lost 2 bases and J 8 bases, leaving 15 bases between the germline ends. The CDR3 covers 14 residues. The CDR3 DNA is TGTGCCAGCAGTGAACCTGGGGCTGGGAGCGGCTACACCTTC. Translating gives CASSEPGAGSGYTF.

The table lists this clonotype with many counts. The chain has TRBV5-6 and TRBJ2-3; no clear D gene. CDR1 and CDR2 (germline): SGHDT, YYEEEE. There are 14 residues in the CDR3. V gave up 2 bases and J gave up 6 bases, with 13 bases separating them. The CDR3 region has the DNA TGTGCCAGCAGCTTTGGAAGGGTGGCTGATACGCAGTATTTT. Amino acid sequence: CASSFGRVADTQYF.

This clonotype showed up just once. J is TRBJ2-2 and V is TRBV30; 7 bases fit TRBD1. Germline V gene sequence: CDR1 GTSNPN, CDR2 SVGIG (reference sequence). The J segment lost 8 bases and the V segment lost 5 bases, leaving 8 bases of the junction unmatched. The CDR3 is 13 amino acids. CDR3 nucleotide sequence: TGTGCCTGGTCCAAAGACAGGGAGGGGGAGCTGTTTTTT. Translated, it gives CAWSKDREGELFF.